This TCR beta chain was recovered during a study of blood T cell repertoires in COVID-19. Study information: The samples span acute and convalescent COVID-19 from the United States, Italy and Spain.

Germline V gene sequence: CDR1 SGHNT, CDR2 YYREEE (reference sequence). V was clipped by 0 bases and J by 2 bases; unmatched bases: 2. The CDR3 has 17 amino acids. Some clones are missing from TCRdb's copy, which holds only in-frame ones; the method was immunoSEQ multiplex PCR. The sample records around 200,000 clones, 85% being singletons. This clonotype originated in a woman at least 80 years old with acute or convalescent COVID-19. The V call is TRBV5-4, the J call TRBJ2-1; 13 bases are a match to TRBD2. Sequenced material: peripheral blood. In DNA, the CDR3 is TGTGCCAGCAGCTTGGGGACTAGCGGGAGTACCTACAATGAGCAGTTCTTC. It translates to CASSLGTSGSTYNEQFF.